The TCR beta chain described here comes from a study of T-cell reconstitution after alpha-beta-depleted transplantation in children (dated by TCRdb to 2016 to 2017). Background on the whole study: T-cell immune reconstitution after TCRalphabeta/CD19-depleted allogeneic hematopoietic cell transplantation in children was quantitatively tracked in the study by means of TCR repertoire profiling.

This specimen's treatment or condition label, interpreted: allogeneic hematopoietic cell transplantation with graft depleted of TCRalphabeta T cells and CD19 B cells. TCRalphabeta/CD19-depleted allogeneic hematopoietic cell grafts were given to the transplant recipients, all of whom were children. To prepare the library, PCR was applied. TCRdb lists the instrument as Illumina HiSeq 2500. To normalize quantification of the TCRbeta repertoire, the TCR libraries were built with molecular barcoding that relied on unique molecular identifiers. TCRdb ran its own pipeline on the public reads, namely fastp trimming at Q25 and MiXCR clone calling, and kept in-frame beta chains. Each entry merges the rows of one CDR3 protein and shows their most common DNA and genes. Across this sample there are approximately 1,000,000 distinct CDR3 sequences, with less than 30% seen only once. The top ten constitute approximately 30% of the sample.

Paper-wide results and their limitations: In some patients, the high TCRbeta diversity seen at day 60 was put down to recipient T cells and intrathymic progenitors that had survived conditioning. Over the following months the frequencies of hyperexpanded clones went down, and after one year T-cell counts and TCRbeta diversity were mostly credited to newly produced T cells. The apparently early alphabetaT-cell count recovery about two months after transplant was reportedly dependent on only several hundred rapidly expanded clones derived from non-depleted graft cells.

To note about this clonotype: Its antigen has not been determined. Qualities for individual bases were not recorded, and no much larger clone is one base off.

Taken from cysteine to phenylalanine, the CDR3 has 15 residues. The kept DNA is CDR3 alone, 45 bases in frame from the first base. CDR1 and CDR2 are drawn from the germline V gene: MNHEY, SVGEGT. Clipping removes 5 bases from V and 8 bases from J, with 5 as the unmatched junction base count. The TCR was taken from a boy under two years old who had a stem cell transplant for SCID, so the T cells may come from the graft donor. This specimen was PBMCs, mostly from graft donor cells, taken 360 days after TCRalphabeta/CD19-depleted stem cell transplant. Rearrangement joined TRBV6-2 or TRBV6-3 to TRBJ2-1, with 14 central nucleotides matching TRBD2. The bases read TGTGCCAGCAGTCGACTAGCGGGGGGGGATGATGAGCAGTTCTTC. This codes for CASSRLAGGDDEQFF.